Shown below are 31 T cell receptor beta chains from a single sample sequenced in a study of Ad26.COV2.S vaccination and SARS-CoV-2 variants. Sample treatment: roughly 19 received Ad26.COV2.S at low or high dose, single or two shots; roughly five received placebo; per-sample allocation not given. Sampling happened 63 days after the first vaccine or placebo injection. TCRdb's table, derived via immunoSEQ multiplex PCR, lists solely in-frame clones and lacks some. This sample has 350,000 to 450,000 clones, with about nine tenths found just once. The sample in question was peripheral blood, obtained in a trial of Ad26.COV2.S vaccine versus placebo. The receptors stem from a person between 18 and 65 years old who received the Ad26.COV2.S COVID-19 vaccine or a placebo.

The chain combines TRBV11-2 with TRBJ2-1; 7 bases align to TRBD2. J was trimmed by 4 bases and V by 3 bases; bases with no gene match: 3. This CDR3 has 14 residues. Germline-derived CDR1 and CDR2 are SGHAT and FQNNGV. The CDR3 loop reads CASSFTGGYNEQFF. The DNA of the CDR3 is TGTGCCAGCAGCTTTACGGGGGGTTACAATGAGCAGTTCTTC.

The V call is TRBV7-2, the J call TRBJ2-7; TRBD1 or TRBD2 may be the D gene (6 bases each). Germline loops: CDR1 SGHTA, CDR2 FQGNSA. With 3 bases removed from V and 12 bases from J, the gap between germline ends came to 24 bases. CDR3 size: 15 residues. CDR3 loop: CASSFLTGGRDVAYF. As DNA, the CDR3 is TGTGCCAGCAGCTTTTTGACTGGGGGGCGAGATGTTGCGTACTTC.

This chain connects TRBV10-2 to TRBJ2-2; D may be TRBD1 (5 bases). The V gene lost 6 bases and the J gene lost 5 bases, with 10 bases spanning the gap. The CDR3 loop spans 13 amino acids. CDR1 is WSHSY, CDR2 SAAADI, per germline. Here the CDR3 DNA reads TGCGCCAGCAGAGAAGGGGCAACCGGGGAGCTGTTTTTT. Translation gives CASREGATGELFF.

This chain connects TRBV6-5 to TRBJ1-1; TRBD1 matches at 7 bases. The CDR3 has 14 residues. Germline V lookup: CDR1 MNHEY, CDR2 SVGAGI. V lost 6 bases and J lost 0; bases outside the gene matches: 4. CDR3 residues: CASSLRGMNTEAFF. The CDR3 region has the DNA TGTGCCAGCAGCCTCAGGGGGATGAACACTGAAGCTTTCTTT.

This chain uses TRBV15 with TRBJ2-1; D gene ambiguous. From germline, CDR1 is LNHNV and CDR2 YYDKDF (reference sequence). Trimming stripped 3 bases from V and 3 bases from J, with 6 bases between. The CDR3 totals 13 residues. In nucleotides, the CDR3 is TGTGCCACCAGCAGTAAGAGCTACAATGAGCAGTTCTTC. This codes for CATSSKSYNEQFF.

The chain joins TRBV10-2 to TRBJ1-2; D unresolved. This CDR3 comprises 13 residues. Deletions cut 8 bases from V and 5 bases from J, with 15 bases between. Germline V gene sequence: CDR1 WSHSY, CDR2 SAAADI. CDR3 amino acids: CASGRDPSYGYTF. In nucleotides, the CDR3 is TGCGCCAGCGGGCGGGATCCCTCGTATGGCTACACCTTC.

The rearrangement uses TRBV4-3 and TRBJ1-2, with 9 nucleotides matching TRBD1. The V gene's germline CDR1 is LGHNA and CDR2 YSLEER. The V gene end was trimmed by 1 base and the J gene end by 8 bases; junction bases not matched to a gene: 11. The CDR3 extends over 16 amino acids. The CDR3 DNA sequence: TGCGCCAGCAGCCAAGGGTATGGACAGGGGCCGGTAGGCTACACCTTC. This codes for CASSQGYGQGPVGYTF.

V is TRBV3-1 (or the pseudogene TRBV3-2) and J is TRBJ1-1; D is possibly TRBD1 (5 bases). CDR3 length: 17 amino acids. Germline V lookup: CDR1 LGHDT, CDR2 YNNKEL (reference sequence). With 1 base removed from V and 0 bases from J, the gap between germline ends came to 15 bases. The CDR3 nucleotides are TGTGCCAGCAGCCAAGTCTTTGACAGTTTCATGAACACTGAAGCTTTCTTT. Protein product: CASSQVFDSFMNTEAFF.

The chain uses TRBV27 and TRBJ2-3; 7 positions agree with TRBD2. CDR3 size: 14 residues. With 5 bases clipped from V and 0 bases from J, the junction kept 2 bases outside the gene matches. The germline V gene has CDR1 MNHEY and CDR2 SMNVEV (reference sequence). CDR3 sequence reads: CASSRGVSTDTQYF. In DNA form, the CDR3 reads TGTGCCAGCAGTCGGGGGGTCAGCACAGATACGCAGTATTTT.

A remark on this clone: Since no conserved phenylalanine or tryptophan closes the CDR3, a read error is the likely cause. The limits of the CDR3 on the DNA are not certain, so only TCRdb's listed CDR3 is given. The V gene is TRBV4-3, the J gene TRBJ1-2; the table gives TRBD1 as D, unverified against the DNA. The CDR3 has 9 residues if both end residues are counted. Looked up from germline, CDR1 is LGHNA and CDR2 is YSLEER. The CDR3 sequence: CASSQTQVI.

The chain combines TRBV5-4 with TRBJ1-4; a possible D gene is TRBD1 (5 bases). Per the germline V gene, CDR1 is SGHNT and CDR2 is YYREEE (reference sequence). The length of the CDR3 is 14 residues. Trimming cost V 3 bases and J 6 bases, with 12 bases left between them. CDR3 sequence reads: CASSSRGGDEKLFF. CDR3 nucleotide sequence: TGTGCCAGCAGCTCAAGGGGTGGGGATGAAAAACTGTTTTTT. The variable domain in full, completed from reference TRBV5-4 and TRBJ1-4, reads ETGVTQSPTHLIKTRGQQVTLRCSSQSGHNTVSWYQQALGQGPQFIFQYYREEENGRGNFPPRFSGLQFPNYSSELNVNALELDDSALYLCASSSRGGDEKLFFGSGTQLSVL.

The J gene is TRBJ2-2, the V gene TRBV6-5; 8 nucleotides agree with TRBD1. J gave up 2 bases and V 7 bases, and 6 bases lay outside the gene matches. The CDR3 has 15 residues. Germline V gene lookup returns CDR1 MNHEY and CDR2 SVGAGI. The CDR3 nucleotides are TGTGCCAGCATCGCGGGACAGGCCAACACCGGGGAGCTGTTTTTT. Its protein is CASIAGQANTGELFF.

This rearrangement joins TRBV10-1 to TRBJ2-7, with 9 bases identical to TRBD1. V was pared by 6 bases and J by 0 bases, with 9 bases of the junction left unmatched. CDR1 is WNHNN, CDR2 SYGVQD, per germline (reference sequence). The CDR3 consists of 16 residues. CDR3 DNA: TGCGCCAGCAGAGGGTCCGGGACAGGGAGCTCCTACGAGCAGTACTTC. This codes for CASRGSGTGSSYEQYF.

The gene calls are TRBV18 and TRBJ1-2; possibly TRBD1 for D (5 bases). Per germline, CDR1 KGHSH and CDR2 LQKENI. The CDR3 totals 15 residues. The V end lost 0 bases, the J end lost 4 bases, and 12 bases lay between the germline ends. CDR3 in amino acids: CASSPPEITGYGYTF. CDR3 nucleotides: TGTGCCAGCTCACCACCAGAGATAACAGGCTATGGCTACACCTTC.

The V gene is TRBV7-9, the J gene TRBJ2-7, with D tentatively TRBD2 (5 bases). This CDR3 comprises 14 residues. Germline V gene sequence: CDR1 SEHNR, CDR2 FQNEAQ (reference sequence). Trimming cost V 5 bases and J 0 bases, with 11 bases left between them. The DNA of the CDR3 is TGTGCCAGCAGCCGAGTAGGGAGCTCCTACGAGCAGTACTTC. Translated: CASSRVGSSYEQYF.

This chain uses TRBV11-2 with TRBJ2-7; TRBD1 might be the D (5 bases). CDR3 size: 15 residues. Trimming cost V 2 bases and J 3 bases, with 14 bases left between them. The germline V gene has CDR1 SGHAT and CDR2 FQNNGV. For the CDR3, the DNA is TGTGCCAGCAGCTTATTCGAGACAGAATACTACGAGCAGTACTTC. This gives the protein CASSLFETEYYEQYF.

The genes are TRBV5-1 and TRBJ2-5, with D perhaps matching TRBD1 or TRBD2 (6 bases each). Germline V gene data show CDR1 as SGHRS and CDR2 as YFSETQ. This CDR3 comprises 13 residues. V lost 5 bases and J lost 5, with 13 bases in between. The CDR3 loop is CASSVGGFETQYF. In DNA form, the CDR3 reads TGCGCCAGCAGTGTGGGGGGCTTTGAGACCCAGTACTTC. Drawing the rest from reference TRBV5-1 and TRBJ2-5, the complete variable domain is KAGVTQTPRYLIKTRGQQVTLSCSPISGHRSVSWYQQTPGQGLQFLFEYFSETQRNKGNFPGRFSGRQFSNSRSEMNVSTLELGDSALYLCASSVGGFETQYFGPGTRLLVL.

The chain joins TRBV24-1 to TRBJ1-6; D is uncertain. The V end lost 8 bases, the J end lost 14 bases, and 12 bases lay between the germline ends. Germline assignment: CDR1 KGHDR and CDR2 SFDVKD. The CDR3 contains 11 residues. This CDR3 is CATNLARALHF. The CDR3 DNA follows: TGTGCCACCAACCTAGCAAGGGCCCTCCACTTT.

The CDR3 here is CASSFALWTGTYEQYF. The CDR3 bases are TGTGCCAGCAGTTTTGCGCTCTGGACAGGGACCTACGAGCAGTACTTC. The chain is built from TRBV6-2 or TRBV6-3 and TRBJ2-7, with TRBD1 matching over 8 bases. V gave up 4 bases and J gave up 2 bases; unmatched junction bases: 10. Germline-derived CDR1 and CDR2 are MNHEY and SVGEGT. This CDR3 region has 16 residues.

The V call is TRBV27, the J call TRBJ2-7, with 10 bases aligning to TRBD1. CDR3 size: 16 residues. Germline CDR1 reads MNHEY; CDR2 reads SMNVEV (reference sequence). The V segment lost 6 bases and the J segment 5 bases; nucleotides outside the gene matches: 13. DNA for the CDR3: TGTGCCAGCAGACAAAAACCAGGGACAGGGGCCCACGAGCAGTACTTC. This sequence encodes CASRQKPGTGAHEQYF.

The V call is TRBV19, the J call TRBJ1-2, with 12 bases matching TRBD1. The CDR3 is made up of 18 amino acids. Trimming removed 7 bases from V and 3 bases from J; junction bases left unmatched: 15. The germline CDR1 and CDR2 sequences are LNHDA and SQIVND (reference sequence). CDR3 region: CASNPWDRGRSGYYGYTF. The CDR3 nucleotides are TGTGCCAGTAACCCTTGGGACAGGGGGCGCAGTGGGTACTATGGCTACACCTTC.

CDR3 region: CASSLRDWPQHF. DNA for the CDR3: TGTGCCAGCAGTCTCCGCGACTGGCCCCAGCATTTT. V and J are TRBV28 and TRBJ1-5; D unresolved. This CDR3 has 12 residues. Deletions cut 5 bases from V and 9 bases from J, with 11 bases between. Germline loops: CDR1 MDHEN, CDR2 SYDVKM.

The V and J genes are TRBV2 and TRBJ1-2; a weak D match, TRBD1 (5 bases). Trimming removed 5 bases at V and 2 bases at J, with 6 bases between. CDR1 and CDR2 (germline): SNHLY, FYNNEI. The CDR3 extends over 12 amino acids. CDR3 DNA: TGTGCCAGCAGTAGACAGAACTATGGCTACACCTTC. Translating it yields CASSRQNYGYTF. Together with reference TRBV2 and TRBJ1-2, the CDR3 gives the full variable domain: EPEVTQTPSHQVTQMGQEVILRCVPISNHLYFYWYRQILGQKVEFLVSFYNNEISEKSEIFDDQFSVERPDGSNFTLKIRSTKLEDSAMYFCASSRQNYGYTFGSGTRLTVV.

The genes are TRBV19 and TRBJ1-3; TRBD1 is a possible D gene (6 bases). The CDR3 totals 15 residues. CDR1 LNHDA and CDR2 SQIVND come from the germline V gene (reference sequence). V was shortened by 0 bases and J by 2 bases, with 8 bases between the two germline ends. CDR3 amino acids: CASSIEQGTGNTIYF. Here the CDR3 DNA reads TGTGCCAGTAGTATAGAACAGGGAACTGGAAACACCATATATTTT. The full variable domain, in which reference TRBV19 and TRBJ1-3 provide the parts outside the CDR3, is DGGITQSPKYLFRKEGQNVTLSCEQNLNHDAMYWYRQDPGQGLRLIYYSQIVNDFQKGDIAEGYSVSREKKESFPLTVTSAQKNPTAFYLCASSIEQGTGNTIYFGEGSWLTVV.

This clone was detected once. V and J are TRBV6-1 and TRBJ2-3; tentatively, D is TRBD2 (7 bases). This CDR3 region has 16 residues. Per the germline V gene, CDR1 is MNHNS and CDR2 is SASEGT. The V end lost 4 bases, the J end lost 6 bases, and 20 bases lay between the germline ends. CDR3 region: CASSARDGGLGDTQYF. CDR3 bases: TGTGCCAGCAGTGCCCGGGACGGGGGGCTAGGGGATACGCAGTATTTT.

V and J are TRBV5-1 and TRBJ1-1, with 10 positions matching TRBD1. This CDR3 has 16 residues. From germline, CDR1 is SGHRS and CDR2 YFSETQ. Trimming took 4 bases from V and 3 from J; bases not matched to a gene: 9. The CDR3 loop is CASSKRTGGSDTEAFF. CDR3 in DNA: TGCGCCAGCAGCAAAAGGACAGGGGGATCGGACACTGAAGCTTTCTTT.

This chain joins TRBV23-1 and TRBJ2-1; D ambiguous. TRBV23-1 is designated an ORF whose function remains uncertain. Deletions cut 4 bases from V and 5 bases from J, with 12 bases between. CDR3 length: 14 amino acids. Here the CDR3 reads CASSPGQPHNEQFF. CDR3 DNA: TGCGCCAGCAGTCCCGGGCAGCCACACAATGAGCAGTTCTTC.

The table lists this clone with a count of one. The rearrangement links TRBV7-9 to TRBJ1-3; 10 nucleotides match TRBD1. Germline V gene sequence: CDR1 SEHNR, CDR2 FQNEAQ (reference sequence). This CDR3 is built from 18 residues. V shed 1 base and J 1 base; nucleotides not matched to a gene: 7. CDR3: CASSLVQDRGRSGNTIYF. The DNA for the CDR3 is TGTGCCAGCAGCTTAGTTCAGGACAGGGGGAGATCTGGAAACACCATATATTTT.

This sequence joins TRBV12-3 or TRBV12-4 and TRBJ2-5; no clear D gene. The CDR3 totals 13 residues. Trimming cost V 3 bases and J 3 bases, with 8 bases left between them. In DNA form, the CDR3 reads TGTGCCAGCAGTTTTGGTGGGGAAGAGACCCAGTACTTC. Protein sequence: CASSFGGEETQYF.

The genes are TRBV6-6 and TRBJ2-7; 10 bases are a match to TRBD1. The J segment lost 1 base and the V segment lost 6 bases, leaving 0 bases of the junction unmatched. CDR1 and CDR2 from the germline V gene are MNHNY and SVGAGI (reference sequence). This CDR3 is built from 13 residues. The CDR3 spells CASRDRGSYEQYF. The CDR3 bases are TGTGCCAGCAGGGACAGGGGGTCCTACGAGCAGTACTTC.

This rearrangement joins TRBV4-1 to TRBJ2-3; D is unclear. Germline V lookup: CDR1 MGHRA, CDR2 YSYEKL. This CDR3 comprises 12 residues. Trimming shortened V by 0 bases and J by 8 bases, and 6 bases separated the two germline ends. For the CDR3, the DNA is TGCGCCAGCAGCCAAGATCTCATTACGCAGTATTTT. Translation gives CASSQDLITQYF.